Listed here are 32 T cell receptor beta chains from one sample, sequenced in a study of shared clonotypes between healthy human individuals. Only in-frame clones appear in the TCRdb table, and some are missing; sequencing was by immunoSEQ multiplex PCR. Of about 750,000 clones in the sample, nearly 95% were seen once. Naive CD8 populations comprised CD45RO-negative cells positively selected for CCR7, excluding terminally differentiated effector memory CD45RA+ cells. Sequencing input: naive CD8+ T cells sorted from blood. The receptors derive from a man younger than 40 in good health.

The rearrangement links TRBV5-1 to TRBJ2-7; possible D gene TRBD1, 6 bases. The V end lost 3 bases, the J end lost 3 bases, and 10 bases lay between the germline ends. The CDR3 sequence is 13 residues long. Germline V lookup: CDR1 SGHRS, CDR2 YFSETQ. DNA of the CDR3: TGCGCCAGCAGCTACCAGGGGATCTACGAGCAGTACTTC. Residues: CASSYQGIYEQYF.

This sequence joins TRBV7-9 and TRBJ2-1, with D perhaps TRBD1 (6 bases). CDR1 is SEHNR and CDR2 is FQNEAQ in the germline V gene (reference sequence). Trimming shortened V by 3 bases and J by 5 bases, and 17 bases separated the two germline ends. The CDR3 extends over 16 amino acids. The CDR3 bases are TGTGCCAGCAGCTTCAGGACAGCCCTACCGAACAATGAGCAGTTCTTC. Its translation: CASSFRTALPNNEQFF. The full variable domain, rest sourced from reference TRBV7-9 and TRBJ2-1, is DTGVSQNPRHKITKRGQNVTFRCDPISEHNRLYWYRQTLGQGPEFLTYFQNEAQLEKSRLLSDRFSAERPKGSFSTLEIQRTEQGDSAMYLCASSFRTALPNNEQFFGPGTRLTVL.

This clone was picked up one time. The chain joins TRBV18 to TRBJ2-5, with D hard to call. The CDR3 has 11 residues. Germline CDR1 is KGHSH and CDR2 is LQKENI. Between the trimmed V and J ends, which lost 3 bases and 5 bases, there was a span of 4 bases. The chain's CDR3 is CASSPEETQYF. Here the CDR3 DNA reads TGTGCCAGCTCACCGGAGGAGACCCAGTACTTC.

CDR3 loop: CASSSNRDRGLVNTGELFF. CDR3 nucleotides: TGTGCCAGCAGCTCTAACCGGGACAGGGGTCTTGTAAACACCGGGGAGCTGTTTTTT. This chain connects TRBV7-9 to TRBJ2-2, with 10 bases that match TRBD1. This CDR3 contains 19 residues. Unmatched junction bases numbered 13, after V lost 4 bases and J lost 2 bases. Germline CDR1 reads SEHNR; CDR2 reads FQNEAQ (reference sequence).

The chain has TRBV7-9 and TRBJ2-7; D is unresolved. The germline gives CDR1 SEHNR, CDR2 FQNEAQ (reference sequence). The CDR3 loop spans 14 amino acids. V was cut by 4 bases and J by 5 bases, with 15 bases left in between. Here the CDR3 DNA reads TGTGCCAGCAGCTCCTCATTGGGTAGGGACGAGCAGTACTTC. Its translation: CASSSSLGRDEQYF.

This rearrangement joins TRBV19 to TRBJ2-7; D uncertain. This CDR3 contains 14 residues. The V end lost 3 bases, the J end lost 2 bases, and 11 bases lay between the germline ends. The germline gives CDR1 LNHDA, CDR2 SQIVND (reference sequence). In nucleotides, the CDR3 is TGTGCCAGTAGTATGGCAGGATTAACCTACGAGCAGTACTTC. Translating it yields CASSMAGLTYEQYF.

This chain links TRBV15 with TRBJ1-5; D is undetermined. V lost 0 bases to trimming and J lost 7 bases, with 13 bases between them. This CDR3 comprises 15 residues. The germline V gene encodes CDR1 LNHNV and CDR2 YYDKDF (reference sequence). The CDR3 loop is CATSRDFAEGQPQHF. In DNA, the CDR3 is TGTGCCACCAGCAGAGATTTCGCTGAGGGACAGCCCCAGCATTTT.

Points on this clone: This specimen includes other DNA sequences encoding the same CDR3. The gene calls are TRBV27 and TRBJ2-7, with D possibly TRBD1 on 6 matching bases. V lost 3 bases, J lost 1 base, and 10 bases lay in between. CDR3 length: 14 amino acids. Germline CDR1 is MNHEY and CDR2 is SMNVEV (reference sequence). The CDR3 DNA follows: TGTGCCAGCAGTTTGGGCAGGGGATCCTACGAGCAGTACTTC. The encoded protein is CASSLGRGSYEQYF.

The chain uses TRBV7-2 and TRBJ2-1, with 7 bases lining up with TRBD2. Unmatched junction bases numbered 8, after V lost 0 bases and J lost 6 bases. CDR3 length: 16 residues. The V gene's germline CDR1 is SGHTA and CDR2 FQGNSA. Here the CDR3 reads CASSLATRAGTNEQFF. CDR3 DNA sequence: TGTGCCAGCAGCTTAGCTACGCGAGCGGGAACCAATGAGCAGTTCTTC.

This clone was seen just once. The rearrangement uses TRBV2 and TRBJ1-5, with TRBD1 as a possible D gene (6 bases). The V gene lost 2 bases and the J gene lost 2 bases, with 13 bases spanning the gap. Germline CDR1 reads SNHLY; CDR2 reads FYNNEI. The CDR3 length is 16 residues. In DNA form, the CDR3 reads TGTGCCAGCAGTGAACGGGGGGGGCTGGGCAATCAGCCCCAGCATTTT. This translates into CASSERGGLGNQPQHF. Full variable domain (missing parts from reference TRBV2 and TRBJ1-5): EPEVTQTPSHQVTQMGQEVILRCVPISNHLYFYWYRQILGQKVEFLVSFYNNEISEKSEIFDDQFSVERPDGSNFTLKIRSTKLEDSAMYFCASSERGGLGNQPQHFGDGTRLSIL.

The chain recombines TRBV19 with TRBJ1-2; D is undetermined. V lost 5 bases and J lost 4, with 14 bases in between. This CDR3 region has 14 residues. In germline, CDR1 is LNHDA, CDR2 SQIVND (reference sequence). CDR3 nucleotide sequence: TGTGCCAGTAGTTCGGGATTCTTATCCTATGGCTACACCTTC. Encoded protein: CASSSGFLSYGYTF.

The rearrangement links TRBV5-6 to TRBJ2-5; perhaps TRBD2 as D (6 bases). CDR1 is SGHDT and CDR2 is YYEEEE in the germline V gene. The V end was cut by 4 bases, the J end by 7 bases, with 17 bases between. The CDR3 is made up of 14 amino acids. The chain's CDR3 is CASSNWDSTWTQYF. The DNA of the CDR3 is TGTGCCAGCAGCAATTGGGACTCGACGTGGACCCAGTACTTC. The full variable domain, with the rest looked up from reference TRBV5-6 and TRBJ2-5, is DAGVTQSPTHLIKTRGQQVTLRCSPKSGHDTVSWYQQALGQGPQFIFQYYEEEERQRGNFPDRFSGHQFPNYSSELNVNALLLGDSALYLCASSNWDSTWTQYFGPGTRLLVL.

The V gene is TRBV7-9, the J gene TRBJ1-1; D call uncertain. This CDR3 spans 14 amino acids. V lost 4 bases and J 3 bases, leaving 12 bases between the germline ends. CDR1 and CDR2 (germline): SEHNR, FQNEAQ (reference sequence). This CDR3 reads CASSSTKGYTEAFF. The CDR3 coding sequence is TGTGCCAGCAGCTCCACAAAGGGATACACTGAAGCTTTCTTT.

The chain has TRBV7-9 and TRBJ2-7; the match to TRBD1 covers 10 bases. The CDR3 spans 15 residues. Germline CDR1 is SEHNR and CDR2 is FQNEAQ (reference sequence). Unmatched junction bases numbered 6, after V lost 4 bases and J lost 3 bases. CDR3 in DNA: TGTGCCAGCAGCTCCCGACAGGGGGCCCTCTACGAGCAGTACTTC. Its protein product is CASSSRQGALYEQYF.

V and J are TRBV7-9 and TRBJ2-3, with 9 nucleotides matching TRBD1. The CDR3 extends over 17 amino acids. Germline V gene sequence: CDR1 SEHNR, CDR2 FQNEAQ (reference sequence). Trimming cost V 5 bases and J 1 base; bases outside gene matches: 10. The chain's CDR3 is CASSDNSRTGGTDTQYF. The DNA of the CDR3 is TGTGCCAGCAGCGACAACTCTCGGACAGGGGGCACAGATACGCAGTATTTT.

This clone was detected once. The rearrangement uses TRBV2 and TRBJ1-2, with D tentatively TRBD1 (5 bases). V gave up 0 bases and J gave up 5 bases, with 13 bases separating them. Germline CDR1 reads SNHLY; CDR2 reads FYNNEI. There are 15 residues in the CDR3. CDR3 sequence reads: CASSEAGGGKYGYTF. In DNA form, the CDR3 reads TGTGCCAGCAGTGAAGCGGGGGGAGGAAAATATGGCTACACCTTC.

This clone occurred once. This rearrangement joins TRBV15 to TRBJ2-2, with 10 bases fitting TRBD2. In germline, CDR1 is LNHNV, CDR2 YYDKDF (reference sequence). Trimming at V came to 3 bases and at J to 5 bases, leaving 9 bases not matched to a gene. The CDR3 totals 17 residues. The CDR3 here is CATSSKAGGLPTGELFF. The CDR3 DNA is TGTGCCACCAGCAGCAAAGCGGGAGGGCTCCCTACCGGGGAGCTGTTTTTT.

This chain links TRBV29-1 with TRBJ2-1; 9 nucleotides align to TRBD2. The germline CDR1 and CDR2 sequences are SQVTM and ANQGSEA. J was trimmed by 5 bases and V by 0 bases; bases with no gene match: 11. CDR3 length: 17 amino acids. DNA for the CDR3: TGCAGCGTTGAAGATCCCCGAAAAAGGACTAGCGACAATGAGCAGTTCTTC. Translated, it gives CSVEDPRKRTSDNEQFF.

The V call is TRBV9, the J call TRBJ2-1, with 8 nucleotides matching TRBD1. Germline V gene sequence: CDR1 SGDLS, CDR2 YYNGEE. CDR3 length: 19 residues. The ends lost 4 bases at V and 5 bases at J; junction bases unmatched: 20. The CDR3 protein is CASSTGQGQENLGDNEQFF. CDR3 sequence (DNA): TGTGCCAGCAGCACCGGACAGGGACAGGAGAACCTCGGGGACAATGAGCAGTTCTTC.

The chain has TRBV14 and TRBJ2-7; a weak D match, TRBD2 (6 bases). V lost 4 bases to trimming and J lost 3 bases, with 13 bases between them. The CDR3 totals 14 residues. The germline V gene has CDR1 SGHDN and CDR2 FVKESK. CDR3 DNA: TGTGCCAGCAGCCCGGGATGGGGGGACTACGAGCAGTACTTC. Its protein is CASSPGWGDYEQYF.

This chain uses TRBV7-9 with TRBJ2-7, with TRBD1 as a possible D gene (6 bases). Trimming stripped 5 bases from V and 3 bases from J, with 20 bases between. The CDR3 covers 16 residues. Germline V gene sequence: CDR1 SEHNR, CDR2 FQNEAQ (reference sequence). CDR3 coding DNA: TGTGCCAGCAGCCCGTACTCACAGGGAACTCTCTACGAGCAGTACTTC. It encodes CASSPYSQGTLYEQYF.

The rearrangement uses TRBV7-6 and TRBJ2-3, with D possibly being TRBD2 (5 bases). Germline CDR1 reads SGHVS; CDR2 reads FNYEAQ. The CDR3 is made up of 16 amino acids. The V gene lost 5 bases and the J gene lost 2 bases, with 17 bases spanning the gap. CDR3 amino acids: CASSPTNGVNTDTQYF. CDR3 nucleotides: TGTGCCAGCAGCCCCACCAACGGGGTCAACACAGATACGCAGTATTTT.

J is TRBJ2-3 and V is TRBV7-8; D is ambiguous. The germline gives CDR1 SGHVS, CDR2 FQNEAQ. V shed 4 bases and J shed 6 bases, with 8 bases lying between them. The CDR3 is 12 amino acids. CDR3 residues: CASSSLRDTQYF. CDR3 in DNA: TGTGCCAGCAGCTCCCTACGGGATACGCAGTATTTT.

The V and J genes are TRBV28 and TRBJ2-7; 7 bases line up with TRBD1. This CDR3 is 14 amino acids long. CDR1 and CDR2 from the germline V gene are MDHEN and SYDVKM. Germline trimming cut 6 bases from V and 3 bases from J; bases unmatched to any gene: 8. CDR3: CASSNPGTDYEQYF. CDR3 coding DNA: TGTGCCAGCAGCAACCCCGGGACAGACTACGAGCAGTACTTC.

The chain carries TRBV13 and TRBJ2-1; D may be TRBD2 (5 bases). The germline V and J ends were trimmed by 5 bases and 8 bases, with 16 bases remaining between them. CDR3 length equals 14 residues. Looked up from germline, CDR1 is PRHDT and CDR2 is FYEKMQ (reference sequence). CDR3 sequence reads: CASSPDPGNYEQFF. Written as DNA, the CDR3 is TGTGCCAGCAGCCCCGACCCCGGGAACTATGAGCAGTTCTTC.

The chain couples TRBV7-3 to TRBJ2-3; D is perhaps TRBD1 (5 bases). CDR1 SGHTA and CDR2 FQGTGA come from the germline V gene. The V end lost 2 bases, the J end lost 0 bases, and 9 bases lay between the germline ends. The CDR3 is made up of 15 amino acids. In nucleotides, the CDR3 is TGTGCCAGCAGCTTATATAGGGGTAGCACAGATACGCAGTATTTT. Its protein product is CASSLYRGSTDTQYF.

V gene TRBV12-5 combines with J gene TRBJ2-2; 7 nucleotides match TRBD2. The CDR3 loop spans 14 amino acids. The germline CDR1 and CDR2 sequences are LGHNT and FRNRAP. V was clipped by 4 bases and J by 5 bases; unmatched bases: 4. As DNA, the CDR3 is TGTGCTAGTGGTTACGGCGGGAGTACCGGGGAGCTGTTTTTT. Its translation: CASGYGGSTGELFF.

Only one count was recorded for this clone. This rearrangement joins TRBV7-9 to TRBJ1-1; a possible D gene is TRBD1 (6 bases). The germline V gene encodes CDR1 SEHNR and CDR2 FQNEAQ (reference sequence). The CDR3 extends over 15 amino acids. V lost 2 bases to trimming and J lost 1 base, with 11 bases between them. This chain's CDR3 is CASSLSGGQNTEAFF. CDR3 nucleotides: TGTGCCAGCAGCTTATCGGGGGGCCAGAACACTGAAGCTTTCTTT.

The V and J genes are TRBV5-1 and TRBJ2-7; D may be TRBD1 or TRBD2 (5 bases each). With 4 bases removed from V and 1 base from J, the gap between germline ends came to 9 bases. Looked up from germline, CDR1 is SGHRS and CDR2 is YFSETQ. The CDR3 has 13 amino acids. CDR3 amino acids: CASSKWGSYEQYF. The DNA of the CDR3 is TGCGCCAGCAGCAAGTGGGGGTCCTACGAGCAGTACTTC.

Only one count was recorded for this clone. Compared with germline, one end of the junction differs, possibly owing to a read error. The chain has TRBV5-4 and TRBJ2-1; TRBD2 is a possible D gene (6 bases). Germline CDR1 reads SGHNT; CDR2 reads YYREEE (reference sequence). CDR3 length: 15 amino acids. The CDR3 nucleotides are TGTGCCAGCAGTTTGGAGGAGGGAGGATCAGATGAGCAGTTCTTC. This codes for CASSLEEGGSDEQFF. The full variable domain, completed using reference TRBV5-4 and TRBJ2-1, is ETGVTQSPTHLIKTRGQQVTLRCSSQSGHNTVSWYQQALGQGPQFIFQYYREEENGRGNFPPRFSGLQFPNYSSELNVNALELDDSALYLCASSLEEGGSDEQFFGPGTRLTVL.

This sequence joins TRBV7-2 and TRBJ2-7; TRBD1 agrees at 7 bases. Germline V gives CDR1 SGHTA, CDR2 FQGNSA. V lost 5 bases and J lost 2; bases outside the gene matches: 6. The CDR3 totals 14 residues. As DNA, the CDR3 is TGTGCCAGCAGCCTGACAGGGACAACCTACGAGCAGTACTTC. Translation gives CASSLTGTTYEQYF.

J is TRBJ2-3 and V is TRBV27; TRBD1 or TRBD2 may be the D gene (5 bases each). Trimming stripped 6 bases from V and 1 base from J, with 17 bases between. Germline CDR1 reads MNHEY; CDR2 reads SMNVEV (reference sequence). This CDR3 has 16 residues. This chain's CDR3 is CASSKITGRGTDTQYF. CDR3 coding DNA: TGTGCCAGCAGCAAAATCACGGGACGGGGCACAGATACGCAGTATTTT.